This TCR beta chain was observed in a study of T cells after yellow fever vaccination (dated by TCRdb to about 2019). Background on the whole study: The SMART-Seq v4 Ultra Low Input RNA kit was used to prepare libraries from fractions with low cell numbers. The cohort comprised two healthy male donors, one aged 18 to 29 and one aged 30 to 40 years. Blood was collected at multiple timepoints before and after primary and secondary immunization, and bulk PBMC replicates and cell subsets were isolated. To follow T-cell clones before and after both primary and booster YFV17D yellow fever vaccination, bulk TCR alpha and beta repertoires underwent longitudinal sequencing. Overall results and qualifications from the work: Most clones expanded after primary vaccination were re-detected after the booster (almost 98% of CD4 and around nine tenths of CD8), suggesting broad memory maintenance. A small share of clonotypes was detected in both CD4 and CD8 compartments, with the overlap likely arising from convergent recombination. Compared with the primary T-cell response, the secondary T-cell response was faster but weaker, reaching its peak on day 5 rather than on day 15. FACS-sorted repertoires could contain abundant contaminating clonotypes from the bulk population, so computational filtering was required. The study included only two donors, which limits how far the findings can be generalized.

The germline V gene (reference sequence) supplies CDR1 LGHDT and CDR2 YNNKEL. The CDR3 spans 14 residues, from the cysteine through the phenylalanine. CDR3 DNA only is kept here, 42 bases in frame from base 1. V is clipped by 1 base and J by 9 bases, and the sequence between their germline boundaries is 13 bases long. This clonotype turned up a few times. This clone's antigen is unknown. Base qualities were left out, and no much larger clone turns up one base away. TCR cDNA was synthesized by 5'RACE template switching, through which a universal primer site and unique molecular identifiers were introduced. Priming for cDNA synthesis came from both the TCR alpha and TCR beta constant segments. Two PCR steps were used to amplify libraries, with sample barcodes and sequencing adapters being added in the second step. Libraries were sequenced on Illumina HiSeq 2500 (2x100 bp) or NovaSeq (2x150 bp). As for the original processing: Reads were demultiplexed and collapsed into UMI consensus sequences with MIGEC, and V(D)J alignment was performed with MiXCR. Clonotypes responding to the vaccine were identified with edgeR on replicate PBMC samples, with the criteria of FDR below 0.01 and a log2 fold change above 5 up to day 15. Bulk clonotypes were assigned CD4 or CD8 identity according to which sequenced CD4 or CD8 repertoire held them at higher abundance. TCRdb reworked the public reads: Q25 trimming with fastp, MiXCR clone assembly, productive beta chains retained. CDR3 protein duplicates are merged, each entry listing the most common genes and DNA. Clone size and V and J calls follow TCRdb, not the original study. The sample data list 200,000 or so distinct CDR3 sequences, and roughly 6.3% of these were observed just once. The ten largest clones take up approximately 1.1% of the sample.

This specimen's treatment or condition label, interpreted: live attenuated yellow fever vaccine strain. PBMCs were isolated from peripheral blood using a standard Ficoll-Paque protocol. Dynabeads CD4 and CD8 positive selection kits were used to isolate CD4 and CD8 T-cell fractions. TriZol was used to extract RNA from bulk PBMCs, from CD4 and CD8 fractions, and from dextramer-positive and dextramer-negative fractions. The sample was CD4+ T cells sorted from PBMCs, taken on the day of the yellow fever booster vaccination. The chain uses TRBV3-1 and TRBJ2-1; the best D guess is TRBD2, with 7 bases matching. This TCR was recovered from a young man who received the YFV17D yellow fever vaccine. The CDR3 in this case is CASSQVSGGPEQFF. In nucleotide form, the sequence is TGTGCCAGCAGCCAAGTTTCCGGGGGGCCTGAGCAGTTCTTC.